The clone carrying this T cell receptor beta chain was recorded a few times. The target antigen is unknown. 5'RACE primed at constant segments yielded TCR alpha and TCR beta cDNA libraries bearing sample barcodes and UMIs. TCRdb ran MiXCR on the 5' RACE reads and lists one entry per CDR3 protein. The sample has 400,000 or so distinct CDR3 sequences, around 18% seen once. Germline V CDR1 and CDR2: SGHRS, YFSETQ. There are 15 residues in the CDR3. The V end was cut by 4 bases, the J end by 1 base, with 14 bases between. This record belongs to a study of T-cell memory formation after mild COVID-19. In the study overall: The two donors had largely donor-specific TCR clusters.

Findings of the study overall: Contracting CD4+ clones were located mainly in CM and EM, and CD8+ clones in EMRA. The finding that pre-infection memory included some responding clones suggested that cross-reactive memory joined.

The chain links TRBV5-1 to TRBJ1-1; D is unresolved. The TCR sequence derives from an adult woman who had mild COVID-19 (a few samples of this study predate the infection). Cell type and time point are not known. Material for sequencing was PBMCs or a T cell subset sorted from them (not recorded which). CDR3 in DNA: TGCGCCAGCAGCCTCGTACCTGATAGGAACACTGAAGCTTTCTTT. This encodes CASSLVPDRNTEAFF.